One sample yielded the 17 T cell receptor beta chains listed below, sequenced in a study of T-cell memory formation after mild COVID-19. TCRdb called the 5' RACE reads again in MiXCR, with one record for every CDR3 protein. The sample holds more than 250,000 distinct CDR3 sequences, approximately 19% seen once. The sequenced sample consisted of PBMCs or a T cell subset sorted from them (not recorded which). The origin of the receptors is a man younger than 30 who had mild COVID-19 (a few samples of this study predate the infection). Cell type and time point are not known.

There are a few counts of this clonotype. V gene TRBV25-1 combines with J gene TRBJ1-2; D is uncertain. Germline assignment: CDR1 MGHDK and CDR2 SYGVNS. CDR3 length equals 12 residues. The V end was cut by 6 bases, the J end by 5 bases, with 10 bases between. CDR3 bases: TGTGCCAGCAGCCTATGGGGTTATGGCTACACCTTC. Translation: CASSLWGYGYTF.

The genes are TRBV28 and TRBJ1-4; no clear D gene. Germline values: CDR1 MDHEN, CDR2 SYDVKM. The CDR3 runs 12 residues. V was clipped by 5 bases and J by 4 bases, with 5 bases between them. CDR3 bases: TGTGCCAGCAGTGGGAGTAATGAAAAACTGTTTTTT. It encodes CASSGSNEKLFF.

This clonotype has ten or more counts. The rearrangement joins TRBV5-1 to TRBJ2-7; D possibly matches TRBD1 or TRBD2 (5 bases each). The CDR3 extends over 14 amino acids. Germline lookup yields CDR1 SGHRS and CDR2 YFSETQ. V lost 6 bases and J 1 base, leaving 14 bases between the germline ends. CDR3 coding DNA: TGCGCCAGCATCCCCGGGACGGAGTCCTACGAGCAGTACGTC. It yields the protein CASIPGTESYEQYV.

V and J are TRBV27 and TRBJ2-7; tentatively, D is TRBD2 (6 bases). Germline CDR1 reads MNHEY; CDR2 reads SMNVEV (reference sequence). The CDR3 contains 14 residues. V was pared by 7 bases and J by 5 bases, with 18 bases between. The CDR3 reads CASTPTGPGDEQYF. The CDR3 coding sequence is TGTGCCAGCACCCCGACCGGGCCGGGGGACGAGCAGTACTTC.

The CDR3 protein is CASRDRGRGKLFF. CDR3 nucleotides: TGCGCCAGTCGAGACAGGGGAAGAGGAAAACTGTTTTTT. The chain is built from TRBV4-1 and TRBJ1-4; 8 bases fit TRBD1. The length of the CDR3 is 13 residues. The V gene end was trimmed by 9 bases and the J gene end by 10 bases; junction bases not matched to a gene: 10. Looked up from germline, CDR1 is MGHRA and CDR2 is YSYEKL.

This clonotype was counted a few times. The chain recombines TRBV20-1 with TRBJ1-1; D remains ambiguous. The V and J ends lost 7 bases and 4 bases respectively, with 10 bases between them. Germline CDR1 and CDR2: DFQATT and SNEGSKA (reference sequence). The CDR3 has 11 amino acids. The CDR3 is CSGFQRTEAFF. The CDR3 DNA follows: TGCAGTGGTTTCCAGCGCACTGAAGCTTTCTTT.

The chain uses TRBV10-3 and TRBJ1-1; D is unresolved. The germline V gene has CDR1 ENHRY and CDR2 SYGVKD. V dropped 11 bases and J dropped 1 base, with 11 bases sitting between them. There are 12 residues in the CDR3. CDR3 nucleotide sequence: TGTGCCGTGCTAACGCAGAACACTGAAGCTTTCTTT. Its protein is CAVLTQNTEAFF.

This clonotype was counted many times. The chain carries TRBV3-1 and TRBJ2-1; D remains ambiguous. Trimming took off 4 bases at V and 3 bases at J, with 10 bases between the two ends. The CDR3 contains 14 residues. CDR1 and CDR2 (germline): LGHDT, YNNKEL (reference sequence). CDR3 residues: CASSPRPNYNEQFF. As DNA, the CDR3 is TGTGCCAGCAGCCCGAGGCCTAACTACAATGAGCAGTTCTTC.

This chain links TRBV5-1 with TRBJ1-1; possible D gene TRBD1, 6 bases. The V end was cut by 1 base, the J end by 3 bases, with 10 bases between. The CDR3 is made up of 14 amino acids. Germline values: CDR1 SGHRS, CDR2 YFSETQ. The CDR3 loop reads CASSLIAGDTEAFF. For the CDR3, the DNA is TGCGCCAGCAGCTTGATTGCAGGGGACACTGAAGCTTTCTTT.

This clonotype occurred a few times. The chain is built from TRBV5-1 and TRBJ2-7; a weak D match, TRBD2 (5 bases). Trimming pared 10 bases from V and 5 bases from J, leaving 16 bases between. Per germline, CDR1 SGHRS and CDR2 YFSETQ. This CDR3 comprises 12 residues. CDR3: CAQGEGRNEQYF. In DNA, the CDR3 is TGCGCCCAAGGAGAGGGTAGAAACGAGCAGTACTTC.

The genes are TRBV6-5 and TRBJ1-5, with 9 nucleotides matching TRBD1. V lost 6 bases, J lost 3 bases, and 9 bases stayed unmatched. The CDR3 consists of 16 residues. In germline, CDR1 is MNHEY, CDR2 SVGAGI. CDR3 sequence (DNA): TGTGCCAGCAGGACAGGGGGAAGTTGGCCCAATCAGCCCCAGCATTTT. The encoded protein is CASRTGGSWPNQPQHF.

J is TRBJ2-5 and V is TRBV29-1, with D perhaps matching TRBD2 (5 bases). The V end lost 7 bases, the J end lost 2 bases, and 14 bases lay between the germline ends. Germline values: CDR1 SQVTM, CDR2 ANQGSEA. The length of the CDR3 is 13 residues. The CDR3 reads CSAARGNQETQYF. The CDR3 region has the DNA TGCAGCGCCGCTCGAGGGAATCAAGAGACCCAGTACTTC.

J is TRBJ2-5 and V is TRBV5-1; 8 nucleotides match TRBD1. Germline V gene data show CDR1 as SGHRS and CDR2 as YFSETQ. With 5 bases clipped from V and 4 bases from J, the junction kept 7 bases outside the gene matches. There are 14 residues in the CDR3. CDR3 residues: CASRYSTGAETQYF. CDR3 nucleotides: TGCGCCAGCAGATATTCGACAGGGGCAGAGACCCAGTACTTC.

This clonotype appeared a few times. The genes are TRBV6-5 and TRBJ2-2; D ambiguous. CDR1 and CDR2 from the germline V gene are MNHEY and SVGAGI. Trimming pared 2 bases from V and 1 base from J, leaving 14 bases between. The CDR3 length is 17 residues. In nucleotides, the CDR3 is TGTGCCAGCAGTTACGTAGGTGGGGTAGGGAACACCGGGGAGCTGTTTTTT. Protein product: CASSYVGGVGNTGELFF.

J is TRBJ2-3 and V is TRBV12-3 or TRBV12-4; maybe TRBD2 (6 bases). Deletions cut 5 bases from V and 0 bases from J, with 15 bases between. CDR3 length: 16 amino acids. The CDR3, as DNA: TGTGCCAGCAGTGCCGGCGGGACGCCTAGCACAGATACGCAGTATTTT. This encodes CASSAGGTPSTDTQYF.

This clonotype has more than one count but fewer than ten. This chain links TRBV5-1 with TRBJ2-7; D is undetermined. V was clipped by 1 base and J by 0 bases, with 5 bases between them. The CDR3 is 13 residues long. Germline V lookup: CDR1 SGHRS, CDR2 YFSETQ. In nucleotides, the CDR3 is TGCGCCAGCAGCTTGCAGGACTCCTACGAGCAGTACTTC. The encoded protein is CASSLQDSYEQYF.

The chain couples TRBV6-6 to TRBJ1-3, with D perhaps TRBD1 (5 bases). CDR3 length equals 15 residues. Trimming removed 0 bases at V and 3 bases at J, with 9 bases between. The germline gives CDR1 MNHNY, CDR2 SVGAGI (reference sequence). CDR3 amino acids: CASSYSGASGNTIYF. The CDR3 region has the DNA TGTGCCAGCAGTTACTCCGGGGCAAGTGGAAACACCATATATTTT.